This entry describes one T cell receptor (beta chain). Its antigen is unidentified. A much larger clone lies a single base off, so this may be a read error. The germline V gene has CDR1 SQVTM and CDR2 ANQGSEA. The CDR3 loop spans 12 amino acids. A 5'RACE template-switching step, the method used to make TCR cDNA, added a universal primer site and UMIs. TCRdb fed the 5' RACE reads into MiXCR, producing one record per CDR3 protein. Among about 47,000 distinct CDR3 sequences listed, 6% to 8% were seen once. These data are taken from a study of T cells after yellow fever vaccination. Across the study: With SMART-Seq v4 Ultra Low Input, the fractions containing low cell numbers were prepared. Regarding the study as a whole: Reappearance after the booster was observed for most primary-vaccination clones (96% CD4, about 91% CD8). High-abundance clonotypes from the bulk population could contaminate FACS-sorted repertoires.

This sequence was found in a man younger than 35 who received the YFV17D yellow fever vaccine. The chain is built from TRBV29-1 and TRBJ2-1; D not certain. The sample here was CD8+ T cells sorted from PBMCs, taken more than 13 days after the first yellow fever vaccination. CDR3 sequence: CSVAFSYIEQFF. CDR3 nucleotide sequence: TGCAGCGTGGCATTCTCCTACATTGAGCAGTTCTTC.